This T cell receptor (beta chain) stems from a study of blood T cell repertoires in COVID-19. Sequencing used immunoSEQ multiplex PCR; TCRdb keeps in-frame clones, though not all of them. The data show some 140,000 clones, around 76% seen once. Specimen: peripheral blood. The clonotype comes from a human donor in a cohort sampled during active COVID-19.

This CDR3 reads CASSTTSESTDTQYF. The CDR3 DNA reads as TGTGCCAGCAGCACTACTAGCGAGAGCACAGATACGCAGTATTTT. The rearrangement uses TRBV3-1 (or the pseudogene TRBV3-2) and TRBJ2-3; 7 bases line up with TRBD2. This CDR3 is built from 15 residues. In germline, CDR1 is LGHDT, CDR2 YNNKEL (reference sequence). The J segment lost 0 bases and the V segment lost 5 bases, leaving 5 bases of the junction unmatched.